The rows below give T cell receptor beta chains drawn from one sample of a study of CD8+ T cells in alopecia areata. Here immunoSEQ multiplex PCR was the method, and the copy in TCRdb shows in-frame clones only, minus some. The data contain 150,000 to 200,000 clones, approximately 61% of them singletons. The sequencing used CD4+ T cells sorted from blood, collected at week 24, from a patient treated with tofacitinib. The receptor source for this set is a human donor with alopecia areata. Both conserved end residues are part of each CDR3. Each record gives: V gene, D gene, J gene, clone size, CDR3 DNA, CDR3 protein. D genes are given only for firm matches. The listing skips clone size in some rows; elsewhere it reads once, few, many or a size class.

>TRBV30|NA|TRBJ2-3|NA
TGTGCCTGGAGCGCCAGCACAGATACGCAGTATTTT
CAWSASTDTQYF
>TRBV30|NA|TRBJ1-2|NA
TGTGCCTGGAGTCCGGGGACTTCGATTAACTATGGCTACACCTTC
CAWSPGTSINYGYTF
>TRBV9|NA|TRBJ2-1|NA
TGTGCCAGCAGCGTAGTGGGTGGTGAGCAGTTCTTC
CASSVVGGEQFF
>TRBV9|TRBD1|TRBJ1-2|NA
TGTGCCAGCAGGAGGACAGGGGAGGGAGGCTACACCTTC
CASRRTGEGGYTF
>TRBV15|NA|TRBJ1-2|NA
TGTGCCACCAGCAGAGAACAGCCAGCCGGCTACACCTTC
CATSREQPAGYTF
>TRBV29-1|TRBD2|TRBJ2-1|NA
TGCAGCGTTGATGCGGGGGGCTACAATGAGCAGTTCTTC
CSVDAGGYNEQFF
>TRBV2|TRBD1|TRBJ1-1|NA
TGTGCCAGCAGCAACCCTACACAGGGGTATGACGCTTTCTTT
CASSNPTQGYDAFF
>TRBV29-1|NA|TRBJ2-3|NA
TGCAGCGTCCCTCCAAACGGAGATACGCAGTATTTT
CSVPPNGDTQYF
>TRBV29-1|NA|TRBJ1-4|NA
TGCAGCGCCGCACCGGGGCCCTTTAATGAAAAACTGTTTTTT
CSAAPGPFNEKLFF
>TRBV11-2|NA|TRBJ1-1|NA
TGTGCCAGCAGCTCTGCGCTGAACACTGAAGCTTTCTTT
CASSSALNTEAFF
>TRBV29-1|NA|TRBJ1-2|NA
TGCAGCGTTGATCCAGGGGCCTATGGCTACACCTTC
CSVDPGAYGYTF
>TRBV14|NA|TRBJ1-1|NA
TGTGCCAGCAGCCAACTAGGCCGAGCAATGAACACTGAAGCTTTCTTT
CASSQLGRAMNTEAFF
>TRBV7-2|TRBD2|TRBJ2-1|few
TGTGCCAGCAGCTACCCGGGACTAGCGGGGGGTTCCTCCTACAATGAGCAGTTCTTC
CASSYPGLAGGSSYNEQFF
>TRBV4-1|NA|TRBJ2-3|NA
TGCGCCAGCAGCCAAGTCCCGCAGGGCGGAGATACGCAGTATTTT
CASSQVPQGGDTQYF
>TRBV30|TRBD1|TRBJ1-5|NA
TGTGCCTGGACAGGGGGGGACAATCAGCCCCAGCATTTT
CAWTGGDNQPQHF
>TRBV30|TRBD2|TRBJ2-5|NA
TGTGCCTGGAGCGCTAGCGGGGGCTTCGAGACCCAGTACTTC
CAWSASGGFETQYF
>TRBV2|TRBD1|TRBJ2-4|few
TGTGCCAGCAGTCCTCGGGGACAGGAAACCCCCTCAGGCATTCAGTACTTC
CASSPRGQETPSGIQYF
>TRBV5-1|NA|TRBJ1-2|NA
TGCGCCAGCAGCTTGCCGGACCTCTATGGCTACACCTTC
CASSLPDLYGYTF